This paragraph reports one T cell receptor (beta chain). Its antigen is not yet known. No much larger clonotype is one base removed from it; base qualities were not supplied. This sample was taken from a study of T cell responses to AZD1222 COVID-19 vaccine (dated by TCRdb to about 2021). For the wider study: AZD1222 recipients with second doses at about 4 weeks or about 12 weeks were pooled, because spike-specific TCR depth and breadth did not differ between schedules. A total of roughly 240 trial participants underwent TCR sequencing, of whom about 200 received two doses of AZD1222 and some 25 received two doses of the MenACWY control vaccine. Trial participants were enrolled into age subgroups of 18-55, 56-69 and 70-plus years, which contained about 150, 27 and 61 TCR-sequenced participants, respectively. What the study reported, not specific to this receptor: Participants were mostly white British and included more females than males, and it was suggested by the authors that clonal diversity may have been underestimated. Conclusions about previously exposed vaccinees are limited, since just six or seven AZD1222 recipients were seropositive for SARS-CoV-2 at baseline. Because no day 14 peak-response samples were available, the repertoires could be characterized only after the peak T cell response. In the small 56-69-year group, the increase in depth fell short of significance, most likely because of low power. Nearly half of unique spike-specific TCRs reportedly recognized epitopes outside regions mutated in the B.1.351 and B.1.1.7 variants. Spike-specific TCR breadth and depth rose significantly after two AZD1222 doses compared with day 0 and with MenACWY recipients. The vaccine-associated CD4 TCRs covered the entire spike protein, and the dominant responses fell in regions 160-218 and 743-854.

The CDR3 regions of human TCRbeta chains were analyzed by immunosequencing. Processing in the source paper ran as follows. TCRs in the repertoires were matched against a reference library of SARS-CoV-2-specific TCRs that had been generated with the MIRA antigen-specificity platform. Breadth meant the fraction of unique TCRs that were SARS-CoV-2-associated, whereas depth meant the fraction of total T cells that were SARS-CoV-2-associated. Each spike-specific TCR was assigned to its reactive spike region and to a CD4 or CD8 class using the MIRA data. Log10-transformed breadth and depth values were compared by one-way ANOVA with Sidak's multiple comparisons tests. Imported from immuneACCESS, the table was reduced by TCRdb to in-frame sequences with V and J called. These copies leave out some clones; in studies compared against another copy, an unresolved V gene accounts for under half, and the cause of the remainder is not known. V and J calls and clone size are given by that table; D and trimming were obtained from the DNA. The sample includes some 150,000 clones, with 85% to 90% observed a single time. About 1.5% of the sample is in the top ten clones.

For CDR1 and CDR2, the germline V gene lists MNHEY and SVGEGT. The CDR3, cysteine through valine, is 13 amino acids long. This entry keeps only the CDR3 DNA: 39 bases, framed from base 1. V is cut by 0 bases and J by 6 bases, and the space between the germline ends is 9 bases. The time point label for this specimen denotes: baseline before first vaccination. Samples from vaccinated people were obtained from the UK trials COV001 and COV002, which included a single-blind randomized controlled phase 2/3 trial of AZD1222 (ChAdOx1 nCoV-19) in healthy adults. Trial participant PBMC samples were collected at day 0 and day 28 after the second dose for TCRbeta chain sequencing.

The sample in question was peripheral blood, obtained on day 0 of AZD1222 vaccination. The sequence joins TRBV6-2 or TRBV6-3 to TRBJ2-7; matching of 6 bases hints at TRBD1 as the D gene. The sequence was collected from an adult in good health. The bases are TGTGCCAGCAGTTACTCTCAGGGGATCGAGCAGTACGTC. Its product reads: CASSYSQGIEQYV.